The 3 T cell receptor beta chains given below trace back to one sample, sequenced in a study of CD8 T cells in Susac syndrome. Random hexamers were used to reverse transcribe about 0.45 to 1 ug of RNA. Each CDR3 protein is one row after TCRdb ran MiXCR on the immunoSEQ multiplex PCR reads. The table has about 85,000 distinct CDR3 sequences, more than 85% seen once. The sequenced material came from CD8+ T cells from PBMCs. The receptors come from a human donor with Susac syndrome.

The chain employs TRBV20-1 and TRBJ2-4, with D possibly being TRBD2 (5 bases). The CDR3 is 10 amino acids. The germline V gene has CDR1 DFQATT and CDR2 SNEGSKA (reference sequence). The V end was cut by 3 bases, the J end by 13 bases, with 10 bases between. DNA of the CDR3: TGCAGTGCTAGTATGGACTTACAGTACTTC. Its translation: CSASMDLQYF.

This clonotype has a handful of counts. V gene TRBV13 combines with J gene TRBJ2-1, with 10 nucleotides matching TRBD2. Per the germline V gene, CDR1 is PRHDT and CDR2 is FYEKMQ (reference sequence). The CDR3 runs 13 residues. V gave up 5 bases and J gave up 13 bases; unmatched junction bases: 8. CDR3 sequence (DNA): TGTGCCAGCAGCCCGAGGACTAGCGGAAACCAGTTCTTC. Its translation: CASSPRTSGNQFF.

The chain links TRBV4-1 to TRBJ2-5; D is unresolved. The CDR3 covers 17 residues. V was trimmed by 1 base and J by 0 bases, leaving 15 bases between them. Looked up from germline, CDR1 is MGHRA and CDR2 is YSYEKL. CDR3 sequence: CASSQGPGSQYQETQYF. DNA of the CDR3: TGCGCCAGCAGCCAAGGACCAGGATCCCAGTACCAAGAGACCCAGTACTTC.